These 18 T cell receptor beta chains were sequenced from one sample in a study of beta chain features in type 1 diabetes (dated by TCRdb to between 2017 and 2018). What the study reported, not specific to this receptor: In all four CD4+ subsets, TCRB CDR3 length was moderately but significantly shorter in type 1 diabetes patients.

These receptors' targets are unknown. Receptors were amplified or captured by the immunoSEQ multiplex PCR assay. The entire amount of isolated RNA was reverse transcribed using the High Capacity cDNA Reverse Transcription Kit, so the sequenced TCRB transcripts were expressed ones. TCRdb limited this immuneACCESS table to in-frame rearrangements with V and J called. A share of clones is missing; checked studies link under half to unresolved V genes, and the rest is unexplained. This sample gives more than 250,000 clones in total; 20% of them show up just once. The ten largest account for more than 0.025% of the sample. Sequences were obtained from naive CD4+ T cells from blood. The cell subset or site label of this sample denotes: true naive CD4+ T cells. The receptors originated from a woman between 40 and 55 years old with type 1 diabetes.

The rearrangement uses TRBV30 and TRBJ2-4, with D perhaps matching TRBD2 (6 bases). The CDR3 runs 14 residues. Germline V gene lookup returns CDR1 GTSNPN and CDR2 SVGIG (reference sequence). Trimming left V 0 bases short and J 3 bases short, with 9 bases between. CDR3 coding DNA: TGTGCCTGGAGTGTGACGGGGGACAAAAACATTCAGTACTTC. As protein: CAWSVTGDKNIQYF.

This clone was recorded a few times. The rearrangement joins TRBV4-3 to TRBJ2-1, with a weak D call TRBD2 (6 bases). Per germline, CDR1 LGHNA and CDR2 YSLEER. Trimming stripped 1 base from V and 0 bases from J, with 10 bases between. This CDR3 has 16 residues. The chain's CDR3 is CASSQGLASSYNEQFF. As DNA, the CDR3 is TGCGCCAGCAGCCAAGGGCTAGCGAGCTCCTACAATGAGCAGTTCTTC.

The sample holds a few counts of this clone. V is TRBV7-9 and J is TRBJ2-7, with no clear D. V was trimmed by 5 bases and J by 4 bases, leaving 9 bases between them. Germline V CDR1 and CDR2: SEHNR, FQNEAQ (reference sequence). The CDR3 loop spans 12 amino acids. CDR3 residues: CASSPPGYEQYF. The CDR3 bases are TGTGCCAGCAGCCCCCCCGGGTACGAGCAGTACTTC.

V is TRBV28 and J is TRBJ1-5, with TRBD1 as a possible D gene (5 bases). CDR3 size: 14 residues. Per the germline V gene, CDR1 is MDHEN and CDR2 is SYDVKM. Trimming took off 4 bases at V and 4 bases at J, with 11 bases between the two ends. The CDR3, as DNA: TGTGCCAGCAGTTCTGGAGGGGTAAATCAGCCCCAGCATTTT. This encodes CASSSGGVNQPQHF.

The chain recombines TRBV7-2 with TRBJ1-2; 7 bases are shared with TRBD1. The CDR3 contains 12 residues. Per the germline V gene, CDR1 is SGHTA and CDR2 is FQGNSA. The V and J ends lost 5 bases and 8 bases, in that order; junction bases with no gene match: 5. The CDR3 sequence is CASSVDRVGYTF. CDR3 bases: TGTGCCAGCAGCGTTGACAGGGTCGGCTACACCTTC.

There are a few counts of this clone. The chain has TRBV5-1 and TRBJ2-1, with TRBD2 matching 9 bases. The CDR3 runs 16 residues. Germline V gives CDR1 SGHRS, CDR2 YFSETQ. Trimming cost V 2 bases and J 7 bases; bases outside gene matches: 10. Here the CDR3 reads CASSFLLAGRENEQFF. CDR3 nucleotide sequence: TGCGCCAGCAGCTTTTTGCTAGCGGGAAGGGAGAATGAGCAGTTCTTC.

This clone was detected a few times. This chain connects TRBV6-1 to TRBJ2-5, with 13 bases lining up with TRBD2. Germline CDR1 is MNHNS and CDR2 is SASEGT. The junction had 2 bases not matched to a gene; V was cut back by 4 bases and J by 3 bases. The CDR3 has 15 residues. DNA for the CDR3: TGTGCCAGCAGTGTGGGACTAGCGGGGAAAGAGACCCAGTACTTC. Translating it yields CASSVGLAGKETQYF.

The chain recombines TRBV7-9 with TRBJ2-5; D not certain. Per germline, CDR1 SEHNR and CDR2 FQNEAQ (reference sequence). This CDR3 has 14 amino acids. V gave up 5 bases and J gave up 5 bases, with 15 bases separating them. This CDR3 reads CASSPGWRLETQYF. In DNA, the CDR3 is TGTGCCAGCAGCCCCGGGTGGCGTTTGGAGACCCAGTACTTC.

This clone appeared a few times. V usage is TRBV11-2 and J usage is TRBJ2-2, with D unresolved. The CDR3 covers 13 residues. Germline loops: CDR1 SGHAT, CDR2 FQNNGV. The V end lost 5 bases, the J end lost 5 bases, and 9 bases lay between the germline ends. CDR3 nucleotides: TGTGCCAGCAGCCTCTTGAGGACCGGGGAGCTGTTTTTT. Translating it yields CASSLLRTGELFF.

V is TRBV9 and J is TRBJ2-7; 7 nucleotides agree with TRBD1. V shed 2 bases and J 0 bases; nucleotides not matched to a gene: 5. Germline V gene data show CDR1 as SGDLS and CDR2 as YYNGEE. The CDR3 sequence is 15 residues long. The CDR3 DNA is TGTGCCAGCAGCGTGGGGACAGCTTACTCCTACGAGCAGTACTTC. It specifies CASSVGTAYSYEQYF.

For the CDR3, the DNA is TGCGCCAGCAGCGGGGGGGACAGGGGCTCCTACGAGCAGTACTTC. Translated: CASSGGDRGSYEQYF. The gene calls are TRBV5-1 and TRBJ2-7; 10 bases map to TRBD1. The CDR3 sequence is 15 residues long. V lost 4 bases and J lost 0; bases outside the gene matches: 4. Looked up from germline, CDR1 is SGHRS and CDR2 is YFSETQ.

The chain has TRBV5-1 and TRBJ1-2, with a possible D match to TRBD1 (5 bases). The germline V gene encodes CDR1 SGHRS and CDR2 YFSETQ. CDR3 length: 15 amino acids. The V end was cut by 0 bases, the J end by 8 bases, with 17 bases between. CDR3 amino acids: CASSLDNSGGVGYTF. The CDR3 coding sequence is TGCGCCAGCAGCTTGGACAATTCGGGGGGGGTCGGCTACACCTTC.

The chain uses TRBV6-5 and TRBJ1-1, with no clear D. The CDR3 loop spans 13 amino acids. Germline-derived CDR1 and CDR2 are MNHEY and SVGAGI. V was shortened by 6 bases and J by 6 bases, with 14 bases between the two germline ends. The CDR3 sequence is CASSPRERSEAFF. CDR3 DNA sequence: TGTGCCAGCAGCCCCCGTGAGAGGTCTGAAGCTTTCTTT.

Details on this clone: One end of the junction does not line up with germline, which may come from a read error. The rearrangement links TRBV7-7 to TRBJ2-7; D uncertain. CDR3 length: 15 residues. Germline lookup yields CDR1 SSHAT and CDR2 FNYEAQ (reference sequence). The CDR3 nucleotides read TGTGCTAGCAGCTTAGCCCCCACCAGCTCCTACGAGCAGTACTTC. Its translation: CASSLAPTSSYEQYF.

This clone was detected a few times. The rearrangement uses TRBV18 and TRBJ1-1; TRBD1 might be the D (6 bases). CDR3 length: 17 residues. CDR1 and CDR2 (germline): KGHSH, LQKENI. Trimming removed 3 bases at V and 2 bases at J, with 19 bases between. CDR3 sequence (DNA): TGTGCCAGCTCACCTTTGAGGTCCGGGACACCAAACACTGAAGCTTTCTTT. Residues: CASSPLRSGTPNTEAFF.

The chain employs TRBV2 and TRBJ1-6, with D hard to call. The germline V gene encodes CDR1 SNHLY and CDR2 FYNNEI. Trimming removed 4 bases at V and 0 bases at J, with 10 bases between. This CDR3 has 16 amino acids. CDR3 sequence: CASSGGGSSYNSPLHF. The DNA of the CDR3 is TGTGCCAGCAGTGGGGGAGGCAGCTCCTATAATTCACCCCTCCACTTT. Full variable domain (rest looked up from reference TRBV2 and TRBJ1-6): EPEVTQTPSHQVTQMGQEVILRCVPISNHLYFYWYRQILGQKVEFLVSFYNNEISEKSEIFDDQFSVERPDGSNFTLKIRSTKLEDSAMYFCASSGGGSSYNSPLHFGNGTRLTVT.

J is TRBJ1-5 and V is TRBV6-6; D not certain. The germline V gene encodes CDR1 MNHNY and CDR2 SVGAGI (reference sequence). The CDR3 runs 15 residues. V was cut by 6 bases and J by 0 bases, with 12 bases left in between. The CDR3 is CASRPTEYSNQPQHF. CDR3 in DNA: TGTGCCAGCAGACCCACAGAGTATAGCAATCAGCCCCAGCATTTT.

J is TRBJ2-7 and V is TRBV9; 7 nucleotides line up with TRBD1. Trimming cost V 1 base and J 0 bases; bases outside gene matches: 4. The CDR3 covers 15 residues. CDR1 is SGDLS, CDR2 YYNGEE, per germline. As DNA, the CDR3 is TGTGCCAGCAGCGTATTAGGGGGCCACTCCTACGAGCAGTACTTC. Protein product: CASSVLGGHSYEQYF.